The 22 T cell receptor beta chains below all came from one sample that was sequenced in a study of identical twins. TCRdb independently ran MiXCR on the 5' RACE reads; one entry per CDR3 protein. The repertoire holds under 350,000 distinct CDR3 sequences, roughly 10% seen once, with 7% to 8.5% in the top ten. These data were likewise used in another study, on yellow fever vaccine responses in identical twins.

Sequencing input: CD8+ T cells sorted from blood. All receptors derive from a woman aged 18-29 years in good health.

This clonotype was seen only a few times. The chain is built from TRBV14 and TRBJ2-7; D is unresolved. V dropped 4 bases and J dropped 3 bases, with 16 bases sitting between them. CDR3 length equals 15 residues. Germline-derived CDR1 and CDR2 are SGHDN and FVKESK. CDR3 loop: CASSLKGGPRYEQYF. The CDR3 bases are TGTGCCAGCAGCCTCAAGGGTGGACCTCGCTACGAGCAGTACTTC.

This chain connects TRBV5-1 to TRBJ2-7; D not resolved. Germline lookup yields CDR1 SGHRS and CDR2 YFSETQ. V was shortened by 3 bases and J by 0 bases, with 13 bases between the two germline ends. CDR3 length equals 15 residues. The CDR3, as DNA: TGCGCCAGCAGCTCCTCGTGGCAGAGCTCCTACGAGCAGTACTTC. Encoded protein: CASSSSWQSSYEQYF.

The genes are TRBV19 and TRBJ1-1; D unclear. Looked up from germline, CDR1 is LNHDA and CDR2 is SQIVND (reference sequence). V dropped 8 bases and J dropped 0 bases, with 10 bases sitting between them. The CDR3 is made up of 13 amino acids. The CDR3 DNA reads TGTGCCAGTCATCTCAGCTTGAACACTGAAGCTTTCTTT. This codes for CASHLSLNTEAFF.

This clonotype appeared many times. This chain joins TRBV29-1 and TRBJ2-7; perhaps D is TRBD1 or TRBD2 (7 bases each). This CDR3 contains 13 residues. Germline V gives CDR1 SQVTM, CDR2 ANQGSEA. V lost 3 bases to trimming and J lost 2 bases, with 11 bases between them. DNA for the CDR3: TGCAGCGTTGACCAGGGGGGGGCCTACGAGCAGTACTTC. As protein: CSVDQGGAYEQYF.

This clonotype has at least ten counts. This chain uses TRBV29-1 with TRBJ2-1; TRBD1 aligns across 8 bases. V dropped 3 bases and J dropped 6; count of bases not matched to a gene: 7. Germline V gene sequence: CDR1 SQVTM, CDR2 ANQGSEA. This CDR3 is 14 amino acids long. The CDR3 spells CSVDGQGAANEQFF. In nucleotides, the CDR3 is TGCAGCGTTGACGGTCAGGGGGCGGCCAATGAGCAGTTCTTC.

This clonotype was detected ten times or more. The chain employs TRBV4-3 and TRBJ1-2; D not resolved. The CDR3 spans 15 residues. The germline gives CDR1 LGHNA, CDR2 YSLEER. The V gene lost 1 base and the J gene lost 0 bases, with 9 bases spanning the gap. CDR3 amino acids: CASSQAHLTNYGYTF. The CDR3 nucleotides read TGCGCCAGCAGCCAAGCACACTTGACTAACTATGGCTACACCTTC.

This clonotype was observed a handful of times. V usage is TRBV20-1 and J usage is TRBJ2-3; 10 nucleotides match TRBD2. V lost 4 bases to trimming and J lost 2 bases; unmatched junction nucleotides: 6. Germline lookup yields CDR1 DFQATT and CDR2 SNEGSKA (reference sequence). The CDR3 is made up of 15 amino acids. The CDR3 loop is CSATTLAGVTDTQYF. The DNA for the CDR3 is TGCAGTGCTACTACTCTAGCGGGGGTCACAGATACGCAGTATTTT.

This clonotype was counted between two and nine times. The CDR3, as DNA: TGCGCCAGCAGCCAAGAGCTAGGGACATTCCAAGAGACCCAGTACTTC. The encoded protein is CASSQELGTFQETQYF. The V gene is TRBV4-3, the J gene TRBJ2-5, with D possibly being TRBD1 (6 bases). The germline V and J ends were trimmed by 0 bases and 1 base, with 12 bases remaining between them. Per germline, CDR1 LGHNA and CDR2 YSLEER. The CDR3 contains 16 residues.

This clonotype was picked up a small number of times. The genes are TRBV7-6 and TRBJ2-5; 8 bases agree with TRBD2. Germline V gene lookup returns CDR1 SGHVS and CDR2 FNYEAQ. The CDR3 has 17 amino acids. Trimming at V came to 6 bases and at J to 1 base, leaving 13 bases not matched to a gene. CDR3 nucleotides: TGTGCCAGCAGTTCAATGAGGACTAGCCCCGTCCAAGAGACCCAGTACTTC. This sequence encodes CASSSMRTSPVQETQYF.

The rearrangement links TRBV7-3 to TRBJ2-3, with D possibly being TRBD2 (5 bases). This CDR3 spans 14 amino acids. Trimming shortened V by 5 bases and J by 4 bases, and 13 bases separated the two germline ends. Germline assignment: CDR1 SGHTA and CDR2 FQGTGA. The CDR3 region has the DNA TGTGCCAGCAGCGTGGCTGGTAGCGCAGATACGCAGTATTTT. Translating gives CASSVAGSADTQYF. Full variable domain (remainder filled in from reference TRBV7-3 and TRBJ2-3): GAGVSQTPSNKVTEKGKYVELRCDPISGHTALYWYRQSLGQGPEFLIYFQGTGAADDSGLPNDRFFAVRPEGSVSTLKIQRTERGDSAVYLCASSVAGSADTQYFGPGTRLTVL.

This clonotype came up many times. The rearrangement links TRBV29-1 to TRBJ2-7; weak D call: TRBD1 (5 bases). With 4 bases removed from V and 3 bases from J, the gap between germline ends came to 10 bases. This CDR3 has 12 amino acids. Per germline, CDR1 SQVTM and CDR2 ANQGSEA. The CDR3 coding sequence is TGCAGCGTTGTGATAGGGGTCTACGAGCAGTACTTC. Amino acid sequence: CSVVIGVYEQYF.

This clonotype has a count of ten or more. The V gene is TRBV7-9, the J gene TRBJ2-7; 9 positions match TRBD2. V dropped 6 bases and J dropped 4; count of bases not matched to a gene: 4. Germline CDR1 is SEHNR and CDR2 is FQNEAQ (reference sequence). This CDR3 spans 13 amino acids. The CDR3 nucleotides read TGTGCCAGCAGGGTGGCGGGAGGGTACGAGCAGTACTTC. The encoded protein is CASRVAGGYEQYF.

The V call is TRBV7-8, the J call TRBJ2-7; TRBD2 might be the D (5 bases). CDR3 length: 13 amino acids. V lost 5 bases, J lost 2 bases, and 10 bases lay in between. Germline CDR1 is SGHVS and CDR2 is FQNEAQ. CDR3 region: CASSGGRAYEQYF. The DNA for the CDR3 is TGTGCCAGCAGCGGAGGCCGAGCCTACGAGCAGTACTTC.

This clonotype was seen at least ten times. The V gene is TRBV28, the J gene TRBJ2-5, with D tentatively TRBD1 (5 bases). CDR3 size: 15 residues. Germline assignment: CDR1 MDHEN and CDR2 SYDVKM. V was pared by 7 bases and J by 2 bases, with 17 bases between. CDR3 sequence (DNA): TGTGCCAGCACCCCCAGGGTGACACTACAAGAGACCCAGTACTTC. Translating gives CASTPRVTLQETQYF.

The gene calls are TRBV11-2 and TRBJ2-1; 8 positions agree with TRBD2. V shed 1 base and J 10 bases; nucleotides not matched to a gene: 9. The germline V gene encodes CDR1 SGHAT and CDR2 FQNNGV. The CDR3 sequence is 15 residues long. The CDR3 loop reads CASSLGRGGLREQFF. DNA of the CDR3: TGTGCCAGCAGCTTAGGACGGGGGGGCCTCCGCGAGCAGTTCTTC.

This clonotype was seen at least ten times. The rearrangement uses TRBV11-3 and TRBJ2-1; 7 bases line up with TRBD2. The ends lost 0 bases at V and 10 bases at J; junction bases unmatched: 3. Germline V lookup: CDR1 SGHNT, CDR2 YENEEA. The CDR3 length is 13 residues. CDR3: CASSLEMGGEQFF. The CDR3 coding sequence is TGTGCCAGCAGCTTAGAGATGGGGGGGGAGCAGTTCTTC.

This clonotype showed up many times. This chain connects TRBV9 to TRBJ1-5; D uncertain. There are 15 residues in the CDR3. The germline V gene encodes CDR1 SGDLS and CDR2 YYNGEE. V dropped 0 bases and J dropped 1 base, with 8 bases sitting between them. CDR3 in DNA: TGTGCCAGCAGCGTAGGAGACGGGAGCAATCAGCCCCAGCATTTT. This gives the protein CASSVGDGSNQPQHF. Using reference TRBV9 and TRBJ1-5 for the parts outside the CDR3, the full variable domain is DSGVTQTPKHLITATGQRVTLRCSPRSGDLSVYWYQQSLDQGLQFLIQYYNGEERAKGNILERFSAQQFPDLHSELNLSSLELGDSALYFCASSVGDGSNQPQHFGDGTRLSIL.

J is TRBJ2-2 and V is TRBV6-1; D unresolved. This CDR3 contains 14 residues. The V end lost 8 bases, the J end lost 5 bases, and 15 bases lay between the germline ends. Germline loops: CDR1 MNHNS, CDR2 SASEGT. CDR3 sequence reads: CASLRASVTGELFF. The CDR3 coding sequence is TGTGCCAGCCTCCGGGCGTCGGTGACCGGGGAGCTGTTTTTT.

The rearrangement links TRBV20-1 to TRBJ2-7; perhaps TRBD2 as D (5 bases). Germline CDR1 and CDR2: DFQATT and SNEGSKA (reference sequence). The germline V and J ends were trimmed by 1 base and 2 bases, with 12 bases remaining between them. The CDR3 consists of 14 residues. The chain's CDR3 is CSARGTLLTYEQYF. The CDR3 region has the DNA TGCAGTGCTAGAGGGACTTTATTAACCTACGAGCAGTACTTC.

This clonotype has just a few counts. The chain has TRBV28 and TRBJ2-7; D gene unclear. CDR3 length: 14 residues. CDR1 MDHEN and CDR2 SYDVKM come from the germline V gene. V shed 7 bases and J shed 5 bases, with 18 bases lying between them. The CDR3 loop is CASTPRTPGHEQYF. The CDR3 DNA reads TGTGCCAGCACCCCAAGGACCCCAGGCCACGAGCAGTACTTC.

Ten or more counts support this clonotype. The chain carries TRBV4-1 and TRBJ2-2, with TRBD2 as a possible D gene (5 bases). V dropped 6 bases and J dropped 2 bases, with 7 bases sitting between them. The CDR3 loop spans 13 amino acids. CDR1 and CDR2 (germline): MGHRA, YSYEKL. Here the CDR3 reads CASRGSNTGELFF. DNA for the CDR3: TGCGCCAGCAGGGGGAGTAACACCGGGGAGCTGTTTTTT.

The chain is built from TRBV20-1 and TRBJ2-7; D is ambiguous. V lost 0 bases, J lost 3 bases, and 12 bases lay in between. There are 14 residues in the CDR3. Germline loops: CDR1 DFQATT, CDR2 SNEGSKA (reference sequence). The CDR3: CSARDRHRIYEQYF. CDR3 DNA: TGCAGTGCTAGAGATAGACACCGGATCTACGAGCAGTACTTC.